This TCR beta chain is drawn from a study of T cell responses to AZD1222 COVID-19 vaccine. Study-level background: Recipients boosted at about 4 weeks or about 12 weeks are pooled.

Method: immunoSEQ multiplex PCR; TCRdb's copy keeps in-frame clones and lacks some. Here the sample spans about 110,000 clones, roughly four fifths being singletons. On this clone: What it binds is not known.

The CDR3 sequence is 17 residues long. CDR1 KGHSH and CDR2 LQKENI come from the germline V gene. Trimming pared 3 bases from V and 3 bases from J, leaving 19 bases between. Whole-study findings and limits: Repertoire samples came only from after the peak T cell response. Females made up more of the donors, who were largely white British, and clonal diversity may have come out too low.

The gene calls are TRBV18 and TRBJ2-3, with D perhaps TRBD2 (7 bases). Material: peripheral blood, obtained on day 0 of AZD1222 vaccination. This clonotype originated in an adult in good health. As DNA, the CDR3 is TGTGCCAGCTCACCCCTAGTCCGGGGGGCCGGGACAGATACGCAGTATTTT. Its translation: CASSPLVRGAGTDTQYF.